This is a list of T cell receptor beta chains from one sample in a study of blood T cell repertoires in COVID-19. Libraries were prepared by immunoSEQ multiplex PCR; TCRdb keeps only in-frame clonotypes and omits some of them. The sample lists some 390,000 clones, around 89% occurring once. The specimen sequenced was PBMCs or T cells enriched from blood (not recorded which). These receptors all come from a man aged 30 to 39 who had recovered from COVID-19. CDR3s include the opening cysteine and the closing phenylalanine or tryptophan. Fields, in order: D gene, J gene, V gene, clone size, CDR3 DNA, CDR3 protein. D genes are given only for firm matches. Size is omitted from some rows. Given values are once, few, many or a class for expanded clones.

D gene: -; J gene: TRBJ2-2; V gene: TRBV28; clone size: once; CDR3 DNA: TGTGCCAGCAGTCGTTTCGCGGCAGACGGGGAGCTGTTTTTT; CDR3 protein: CASSRFAADGELFF
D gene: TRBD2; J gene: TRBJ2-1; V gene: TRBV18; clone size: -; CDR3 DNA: TGTGCCAGCTCGCCTCCGGGACTATCGCCGACCCTGACATACAATGAGCAGTTCTTC; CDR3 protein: CASSPPGLSPTLTYNEQFF
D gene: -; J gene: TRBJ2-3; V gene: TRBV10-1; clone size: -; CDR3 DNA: TGCGCCAGCAGCGAGGCCGGGAGATACACAGATACGCAGTATTTT; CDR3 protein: CASSEAGRYTDTQYF
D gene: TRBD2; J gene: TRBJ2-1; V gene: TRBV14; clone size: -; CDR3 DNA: TGTGCCAGCAGCCAATGGCTTAGCGGGATAAATGAGCAGTTCTTC; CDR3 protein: CASSQWLSGINEQFF
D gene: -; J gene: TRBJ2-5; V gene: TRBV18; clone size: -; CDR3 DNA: TGTGCCAGCTCACTCCTAGCGACAGGGAGAGAAACCCAGTACTTC; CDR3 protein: CASSLLATGRETQYF
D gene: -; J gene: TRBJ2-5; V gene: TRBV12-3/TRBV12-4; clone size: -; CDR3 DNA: TGTGCCAGCAGTTTAGGGCCTTTGGAGACCCAGTACTTC; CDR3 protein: CASSLGPLETQYF
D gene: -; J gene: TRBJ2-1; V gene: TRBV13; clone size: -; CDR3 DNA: TGTGCCAGCAGCCGCGACAATGAGCAGTTCTTC; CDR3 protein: CASSRDNEQFF
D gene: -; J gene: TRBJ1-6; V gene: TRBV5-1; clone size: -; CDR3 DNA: TGCGCCAGCAGCTTCGACTCCGATTCACCCCTCCACTTT; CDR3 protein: CASSFDSDSPLHF
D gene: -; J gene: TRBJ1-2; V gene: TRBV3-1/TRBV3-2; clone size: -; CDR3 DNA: TGTGCCAGCAGCCCATACCGAACCGGGACAACTACTACAACCTTC; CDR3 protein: CASSPYRTGTTTTTF
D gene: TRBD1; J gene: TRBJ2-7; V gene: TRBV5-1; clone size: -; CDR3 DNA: TGCGCCAGCCGAGGACAGGGGTTGATTTACGAGCAGTACTTC; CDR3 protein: CASRGQGLIYEQYF
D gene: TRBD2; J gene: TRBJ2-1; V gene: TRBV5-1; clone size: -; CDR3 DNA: TGCGCCAGCAGACGGGCGGGAGTAAGTGAGCAGTTCTTC; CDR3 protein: CASRRAGVSEQFF
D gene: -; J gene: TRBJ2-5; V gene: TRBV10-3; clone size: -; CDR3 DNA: TGTGCCATCAGTGCAGGGACTTCCCAAGAGACCCAGTACTTC; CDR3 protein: CAISAGTSQETQYF
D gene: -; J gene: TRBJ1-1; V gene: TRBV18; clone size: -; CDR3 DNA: TGTGCCAGCTCACCACCGGGGGGGCGGAACACTGAAGCTTTCTTT; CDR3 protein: CASSPPGGRNTEAFF
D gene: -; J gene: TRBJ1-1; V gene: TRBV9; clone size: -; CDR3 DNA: TGTGCCAGCAGCGCGGACACGAACACTGAAGCTTTCTTT; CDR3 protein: CASSADTNTEAFF
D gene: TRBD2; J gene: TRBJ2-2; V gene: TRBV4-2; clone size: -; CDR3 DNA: TGTGCCAGCAGCCAAGATCCAGCGGGGGTGACCGGGGAGCTGTTTTTT; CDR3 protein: CASSQDPAGVTGELFF
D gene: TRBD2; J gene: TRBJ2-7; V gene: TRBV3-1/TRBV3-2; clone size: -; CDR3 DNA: TGTGCCAGCAGCCTCGAGCGGGGTCGGTCCTACGAGCAGTACTTC; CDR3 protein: CASSLERGRSYEQYF
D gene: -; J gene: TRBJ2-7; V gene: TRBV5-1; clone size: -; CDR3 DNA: TGCGCCAGCAGCTTACCGGGGGGCACCTACGAGCAGTACTTC; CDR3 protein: CASSLPGGTYEQYF
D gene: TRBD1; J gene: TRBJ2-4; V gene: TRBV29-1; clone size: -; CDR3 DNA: TGCAGCGTTGTTGGGACAGGGGACATTCAGTACTTC; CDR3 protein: CSVVGTGDIQYF
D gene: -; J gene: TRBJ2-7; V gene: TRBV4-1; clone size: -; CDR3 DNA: TGCGCCAGCAGCCAAGATCCAGCGGAGACCTACGAGCAGTACTTC; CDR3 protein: CASSQDPAETYEQYF
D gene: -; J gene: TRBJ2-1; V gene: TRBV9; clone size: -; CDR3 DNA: TGTGCCAGCAGCGTAGAGGGACATCACTCCTACAATGAGCAGCTCTTC; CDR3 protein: CASSVEGHHSYNEQLF
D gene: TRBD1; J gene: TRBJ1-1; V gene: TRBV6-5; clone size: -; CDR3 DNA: TGTGCCAGCGCCAACAGGGGGCAAACTGAAGCTTTCTTT; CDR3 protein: CASANRGQTEAFF
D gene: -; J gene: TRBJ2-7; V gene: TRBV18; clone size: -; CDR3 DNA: TGTGCCAGCTCACCACTGCGGGATCGGGGCGAGCAGTACTTC; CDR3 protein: CASSPLRDRGEQYF
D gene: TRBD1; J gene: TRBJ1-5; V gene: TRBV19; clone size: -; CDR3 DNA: TGTGCCAGTAGTATAGATGACAGGGGCAGCAATCAGCCCCAGCATTTT; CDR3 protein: CASSIDDRGSNQPQHF
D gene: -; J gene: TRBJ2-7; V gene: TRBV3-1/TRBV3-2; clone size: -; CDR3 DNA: TGTGCCAGCAGCCATGAACCCGCGGGACTCAGCTACGAGCAGTACTTC; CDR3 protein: CASSHEPAGLSYEQYF